This T cell receptor (beta chain) appears in the sequencing data of a study of shared clonotypes between healthy human individuals. This CDR3 spans 15 amino acids. Germline values: CDR1 GTSNPN, CDR2 SVGIG (reference sequence). The V gene lost 0 bases and the J gene lost 3 bases, with 15 bases spanning the gap. Sequencing used immunoSEQ multiplex PCR; TCRdb keeps in-frame clones, though not all of them. This sample has approximately 840,000 clones, with just over 95% found just once. Naive CD8 cells, CD45RO-negative and positively selected for CCR7, excluded terminally differentiated effector memory CD45RA+ cells.

The chain couples TRBV30 to TRBJ2-7; D unresolved. The sample taken for sequencing was naive CD8+ T cells sorted from blood. This clonotype was obtained from a man aged 30-40 years in good health. CDR3 DNA: TGTGCCTGGAGTGTAGGGTTTGGTGGGTACTACGAGCAGTACTTC. This gives the protein CAWSVGFGGYYEQYF. The full variable domain, with the rest looked up from reference TRBV30 and TRBJ2-7, is SQTIHQWPATLVQPVGSPLSLECTVEGTSNPNLYWYRQAAGRGLQLLFYSVGIGQISSEVPQNLSASRPQDRQFILSSKKLLLSDSGFYLCAWSVGFGGYYEQYFGPGTRLTVT.